This T cell receptor (beta chain) was identified in a study of cytomegalovirus exposure and HLA in healthy donors. Study at large: Earlier work reported 117 million unique TCR beta sequences from about 180 million T cells. Study observations and caveats: The authors confirmed in vitro that a few CMV-associated chains were specific for CMV antigens. An assumption of roughly uniform sequencing depth across donors underlay the presence/absence analyses. HLA allele associations emerged for roughly 16,000 TCR beta sequences in a later analysis, at 0.05 false discovery rate.

The PCR used 60 Vbeta and 13 Jbeta primers. Using immunoSEQ multiplex PCR, the repertoire was profiled, and TCRdb retains in-frame clones only, with some absent. Of some 200,000 clones detected, more than 65% appear once; the ten largest clones hold around 1.7%. With respect to this clone: Its antigen is undetermined.

Germline CDR1 MNHNS, CDR2 SASEGT. The trim removed 4 bases at V and 1 base at J, leaving 12 bases unmatched. The CDR3 extends over 20 amino acids. V gene TRBV6-1 combines with J gene TRBJ2-1, with 14 bases matching TRBD2. This receptor was taken from a man between 50 and 59 years old in good health and CMV-seronegative. Sample: PBMCs. CDR3 coding DNA: TGTGCCAGCAGTGGGTCCGGACTAGCGGGAGGTCTATGGTCCTACAATGAGCAGTTCTTC. Protein sequence: CASSGSGLAGGLWSYNEQFF.